Shown below are 21 T cell receptor beta chains from a single sample sequenced in a study of cytomegalovirus exposure and HLA in healthy donors. The primer mix had 60 Vbeta and 13 Jbeta primers. Method: immunoSEQ multiplex PCR; TCRdb's copy keeps in-frame clones and lacks some. The repertoire holds some 96,000 clones, with 60% to 75% as singletons. Sequenced sample: PBMCs. The receptor set was obtained from a man between 60 and 75 years old in good health and CMV-seronegative.

This chain links TRBV6-1 with TRBJ1-1; a weak D match, TRBD1 (6 bases). Per germline, CDR1 MNHNS and CDR2 SASEGT. Trimming stripped 8 bases from V and 0 bases from J, with 13 bases between. This CDR3 has 14 residues. The DNA of the CDR3 is TGTGCCAGCGTCGGTACAGGGCTGAACACTGAAGCTTTCTTT. This translates into CASVGTGLNTEAFF.

The chain links TRBV5-6 to TRBJ1-1; 8 nucleotides line up with TRBD1. The CDR3 loop spans 15 amino acids. After removal of 2 bases from V and 5 bases from J, the junction contained 8 bases not matched to a gene. Germline V gives CDR1 SGHDT, CDR2 YYEEEE. The CDR3 DNA reads as TGTGCCAGCAGCTTCGGGCAGGGGGCGGGAACTGAAGCTTTCTTT. Protein: CASSFGQGAGTEAFF.

The chain has TRBV7-9 and TRBJ1-5; unclear D gene. Germline V lookup: CDR1 SEHNR, CDR2 FQNEAQ (reference sequence). V lost 1 base to trimming and J lost 5 bases, with 9 bases between them. The CDR3 covers 14 residues. The CDR3 sequence is CASSLGDIYQPQHF. CDR3 nucleotides: TGTGCCAGCAGCTTAGGAGACATATATCAGCCCCAGCATTTT.

J is TRBJ1-2 and V is TRBV2; the D is unclear. V was pared by 4 bases and J by 1 base, with 13 bases between. Germline V gene lookup returns CDR1 SNHLY and CDR2 FYNNEI. CDR3 length: 15 amino acids. As DNA, the CDR3 is TGTGCCAGCAGTGGAAATAGAGGTTTTAACTATGGCTACACCTTC. Translated: CASSGNRGFNYGYTF.

This clone was seen only a few times. This chain uses TRBV5-1 with TRBJ2-5; TRBD2 agrees at 8 bases. Germline assignment: CDR1 SGHRS and CDR2 YFSETQ. Trimming cost V 2 bases and J 5 bases; bases outside gene matches: 2. CDR3 size: 13 residues. The CDR3 nucleotides read TGCGCCAGCAGCTTCGGGGGGGAGGAGACCCAGTACTTC. It encodes CASSFGGEETQYF.

This clone was seen a handful of times. Different DNA sequences within this sample yield the same CDR3. The chain uses TRBV28 and TRBJ1-5, with 7 bases matching TRBD1. The V gene end was trimmed by 8 bases and the J gene end by 4 bases; junction bases not matched to a gene: 5. Germline V gives CDR1 MDHEN, CDR2 SYDVKM. This CDR3 has 13 amino acids. In nucleotides, the CDR3 is TGTGCCAGCCGTGAACAGGGGAATCAGCCCCAGCATTTT. Amino acids: CASREQGNQPQHF.

This clone was detected a few times. The chain recombines TRBV27 with TRBJ2-7, with TRBD2 identical over 8 bases. Germline CDR1 and CDR2: MNHEY and SMNVEV (reference sequence). The length of the CDR3 is 13 residues. Trimming cost V 6 bases and J 6 bases; bases outside gene matches: 7. The CDR3 DNA reads TGTGCCAGCAGCCCCGGGGGGGGTGGCGAGCAGTACTTC. Translated, it gives CASSPGGGGEQYF.

This chain joins TRBV5-1 and TRBJ2-1, with 8 bases identical to TRBD2. This CDR3 is built from 15 residues. CDR1 and CDR2 from the germline V gene are SGHRS and YFSETQ. V was clipped by 0 bases and J by 11 bases; unmatched bases: 10. CDR3 protein: CASSLVSLGGGQQFF. The CDR3 DNA is TGCGCCAGCAGCTTGGTGTCACTCGGGGGGGGTCAGCAGTTCTTC.

The chain has TRBV28 and TRBJ2-7, with 8 bases identical to TRBD2. Looked up from germline, CDR1 is MDHEN and CDR2 is SYDVKM. V shed 2 bases, J shed 2 bases, and the junction held 2 bases outside the gene matches. The CDR3 totals 14 residues. The CDR3 coding sequence is TGTGCCAGCAGTTTAGTAGCGGGAACCTACGAGCAGTACTTC. Encoded protein: CASSLVAGTYEQYF.

The chain recombines TRBV19 with TRBJ1-4; 11 bases align to TRBD1. V gave up 3 bases and J gave up 7 bases; unmatched junction bases: 7. This CDR3 has 16 residues. Germline assignment: CDR1 LNHDA and CDR2 SQIVND (reference sequence). The CDR3 is CASSMGGQGASEKLFF. In nucleotides, the CDR3 is TGTGCCAGTAGTATGGGAGGACAGGGGGCGAGTGAAAAACTGTTTTTT.

This chain joins TRBV10-2 and TRBJ2-3; 7 bases map to TRBD1. The germline CDR1 and CDR2 sequences are WSHSY and SAAADI. The CDR3 contains 13 residues. V trimming: 8 bases; J trimming: 1 base; junction bases outside the gene matches: 3. The CDR3, as DNA: TGCGCCAGCTCCGGACAGGGCACAGATACGCAGTATTTT. This sequence encodes CASSGQGTDTQYF.

The V gene is TRBV2, the J gene TRBJ2-1; the match to TRBD2 covers 11 bases. This CDR3 comprises 16 residues. Trimming took 6 bases from V and 6 from J; bases not matched to a gene: 10. The germline V gene encodes CDR1 SNHLY and CDR2 FYNNEI. CDR3 bases: TGTGCCAGCAGCGACACTAGCGGGAGAAAGGGCAATGAGCAGTTCTTC. Its protein product is CASSDTSGRKGNEQFF.

This rearrangement joins TRBV5-1 to TRBJ2-7; a possible D gene is TRBD1 (6 bases). Trimming removed 4 bases from V and 3 bases from J, with 14 bases in between. The CDR3 has 14 residues. Germline V lookup: CDR1 SGHRS, CDR2 YFSETQ. The CDR3 is CASSPDQGFYEQYF. DNA of the CDR3: TGCGCCAGCAGCCCGGACCAGGGGTTCTACGAGCAGTACTTC.

The V call is TRBV5-1, the J call TRBJ1-1; 7 nucleotides line up with TRBD1. Trimming cost V 0 bases and J 4 bases; bases outside gene matches: 6. CDR1 is SGHRS and CDR2 is YFSETQ in the germline V gene. The length of the CDR3 is 15 residues. This CDR3 reads CASSLGTGVTTEAFF. CDR3 DNA sequence: TGCGCCAGCAGCTTGGGAACAGGGGTTACCACTGAAGCTTTCTTT. Looking up the rest from reference TRBV5-1 and TRBJ1-1 gives the full variable domain: KAGVTQTPRYLIKTRGQQVTLSCSPISGHRSVSWYQQTPGQGLQFLFEYFSETQRNKGNFPGRFSGRQFSNSRSEMNVSTLELGDSALYLCASSLGTGVTTEAFFGQGTRLTVV.

This clone was counted only a few times. The gene calls are TRBV2 and TRBJ2-7, with TRBD1 as a possible D gene (6 bases). V lost 10 bases to trimming and J lost 4 bases, with 17 bases between them. This CDR3 comprises 13 residues. CDR1 and CDR2 from the germline V gene are SNHLY and FYNNEI. CDR3 sequence (DNA): TGTGCCACCAAGACAGGAGGCCCTTACGAGCAGTACTTC. Translated: CATKTGGPYEQYF.

The chain joins TRBV27 to TRBJ1-1, with 11 bases aligning to TRBD1. After removal of 6 bases from V and 1 base from J, the junction contained 13 bases not matched to a gene. Germline loops: CDR1 MNHEY, CDR2 SMNVEV (reference sequence). This CDR3 is built from 18 residues. Here the CDR3 reads CASSRGTGGFSPNTEAFF. The CDR3 coding sequence is TGTGCCAGCAGCAGGGGGACAGGGGGATTTAGCCCGAACACTGAAGCTTTCTTT.

This clone has just a few counts. The chain uses TRBV11-2 and TRBJ2-5; D call uncertain. The V gene's germline CDR1 is SGHAT and CDR2 FQNNGV. There are 13 residues in the CDR3. V lost 3 bases and J lost 2, with 7 bases in between. CDR3 amino acids: CASSFGPQETQYF. The CDR3 DNA is TGTGCCAGCAGCTTTGGGCCTCAAGAGACCCAGTACTTC.

This chain links TRBV2 with TRBJ2-1; possible D gene TRBD1, 7 bases. The CDR3 is made up of 16 amino acids. V was clipped by 2 bases and J by 4 bases, with 15 bases between them. Germline V lookup: CDR1 SNHLY, CDR2 FYNNEI. Written as DNA, the CDR3 is TGTGCCAGCAGTGAATTCGGGGGACAGTTGTACAATGAGCAGTTCTTC. Translating gives CASSEFGGQLYNEQFF.

The rearrangement joins TRBV7-2 to TRBJ2-3, with D perhaps TRBD2 (6 bases). Per the germline V gene, CDR1 is SGHTA and CDR2 is FQGNSA. The CDR3 loop spans 15 amino acids. The ends were cut back, 0 bases at V and 3 bases at J, with 10 bases in the middle. The CDR3 DNA sequence: TGTGCCAGCAGCTTAGCAGGAGGGCCTACAGATACGCAGTATTTT. This gives the protein CASSLAGGPTDTQYF.

V usage is TRBV6-5 and J usage is TRBJ2-2; D possibly corresponds to TRBD1 (7 bases). Per the germline V gene, CDR1 is MNHEY and CDR2 is SVGAGI. Trimming removed 6 bases from V and 1 base from J, with 9 bases in between. The CDR3 is 14 amino acids. CDR3 nucleotides: TGTGCCAGCAGGCGGGACAGGAACACCGGGGAGCTGTTTTTT. This translates into CASRRDRNTGELFF.

The CDR3 DNA reads TGCGCCAGCAGTCCTTACCAGGGCAGTCGGACCTACGAGCAGTACTTC. This gives the protein CASSPYQGSRTYEQYF. The gene calls are TRBV5-1 and TRBJ2-7, with D possibly matching TRBD1 (5 bases). In germline, CDR1 is SGHRS, CDR2 YFSETQ. The V and J ends lost 5 bases and 2 bases respectively, with 20 bases between them. This CDR3 region has 16 residues.